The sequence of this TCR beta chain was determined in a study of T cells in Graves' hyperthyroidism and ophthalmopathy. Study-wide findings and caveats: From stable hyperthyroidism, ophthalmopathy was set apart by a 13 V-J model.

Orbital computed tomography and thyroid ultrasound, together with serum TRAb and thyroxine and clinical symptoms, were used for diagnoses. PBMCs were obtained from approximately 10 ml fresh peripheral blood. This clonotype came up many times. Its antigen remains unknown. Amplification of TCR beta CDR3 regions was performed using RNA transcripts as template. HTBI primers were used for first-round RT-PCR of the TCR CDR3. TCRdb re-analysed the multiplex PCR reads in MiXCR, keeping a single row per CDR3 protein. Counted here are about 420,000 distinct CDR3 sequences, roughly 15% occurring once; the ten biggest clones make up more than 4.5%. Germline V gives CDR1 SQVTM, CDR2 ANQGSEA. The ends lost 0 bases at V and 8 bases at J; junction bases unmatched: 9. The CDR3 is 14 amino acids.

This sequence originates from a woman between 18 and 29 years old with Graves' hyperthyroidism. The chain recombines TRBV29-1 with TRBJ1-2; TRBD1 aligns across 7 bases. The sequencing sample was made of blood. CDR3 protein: CSVEDRKGGWGYTF. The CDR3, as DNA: TGCAGCGTTGAAGATCGTAAAGGGGGCTGGGGCTACACCTTC.